What follows are 8 T cell receptor beta chains derived from one specimen sequenced in a study of blood T cell repertoires in COVID-19. Repertoires were generated with immunoSEQ multiplex PCR, while TCRdb's copy carries only in-frame clones and drops some. Of 120,000 or so clones listed, about 86% were seen once; the top ten hold about 3.8%. Sequencing was performed on peripheral blood. The receptors come from a woman aged 45-60 years with acute or convalescent COVID-19.

The chain is built from TRBV9 and TRBJ2-2, with D possibly being TRBD1 (5 bases). Trimming left V 2 bases short and J 1 base short, with 6 bases between. Germline V gene sequence: CDR1 SGDLS, CDR2 YYNGEE. The CDR3 is 14 amino acids. The CDR3 DNA is TGTGCCAGCAGCGTTACAGGGAACACCGGGGAGCTGTTTTTT. Its translation is CASSVTGNTGELFF.

The chain combines TRBV30 with TRBJ2-3; 8 bases are shared with TRBD2. Per germline, CDR1 GTSNPN and CDR2 SVGIG (reference sequence). The CDR3 length is 14 residues. Trimming at V came to 3 bases and at J to 0 bases, leaving 2 bases not matched to a gene. The DNA for the CDR3 is TGTGCCTGGAGGAGCGGGGGTAGCACAGATACGCAGTATTTT. This translates into CAWRSGGSTDTQYF.

This sequence joins TRBV11-2 and TRBJ2-3; 12 bases are shared with TRBD2. This CDR3 comprises 15 residues. The ends lost 2 bases at V and 4 bases at J; junction bases unmatched: 1. The germline V gene encodes CDR1 SGHAT and CDR2 FQNNGV. CDR3 amino acids: CASSLLAGGPDTQYF. The CDR3 nucleotides read TGTGCCAGCAGCTTACTAGCGGGGGGGCCAGATACGCAGTATTTT. Full variable domain (missing parts from reference TRBV11-2 and TRBJ2-3): EAGVAQSPRYKIIEKRQSVAFWCNPISGHATLYWYQQILGQGPKLLIQFQNNGVVDDSQLPKDRFSAERLKGVDSTLKIQPAKLEDSAVYLCASSLLAGGPDTQYFGPGTRLTVL.

The chain recombines TRBV5-1 with TRBJ2-7, with 12 bases aligning to TRBD1. The J segment lost 5 bases and the V segment lost 3 bases, leaving 6 bases of the junction unmatched. CDR3 length: 15 residues. Germline CDR1 SGHRS, CDR2 YFSETQ. The CDR3 is CASSSRDRGLDEQYF. CDR3 sequence (DNA): TGCGCCAGCAGCTCCCGGGACAGGGGGCTCGACGAGCAGTACTTC.

This clone occurred once. The chain is built from TRBV5-1 and TRBJ2-7, with a weak D call TRBD1 (5 bases). Germline V CDR1 and CDR2: SGHRS, YFSETQ. The CDR3 is made up of 16 amino acids. Trimming cost V 0 bases and J 0 bases, with 13 bases left between them. CDR3 sequence reads: CASSLEGYRGSYEQYF. CDR3 nucleotide sequence: TGCGCCAGCAGCTTGGAGGGGTATAGGGGCTCCTACGAGCAGTACTTC.

This clone was counted only a few times. The chain employs TRBV7-9 and TRBJ2-7; the match to TRBD1 covers 8 bases. This CDR3 has 14 residues. The ends lost 5 bases at V and 2 bases at J; junction bases unmatched: 5. Germline CDR1 and CDR2: SEHNR and FQNEAQ (reference sequence). The CDR3 loop reads CASSRQGTPYEQYF. CDR3 coding DNA: TGTGCCAGCAGCCGACAGGGGACCCCCTACGAGCAGTACTTC.

This chain connects TRBV5-6 to TRBJ2-5; D unresolved. Trimming shortened V by 5 bases and J by 5 bases, and 7 bases separated the two germline ends. CDR1 is SGHDT, CDR2 YYEEEE, per germline. CDR3 length: 11 amino acids. CDR3 in amino acids: CASSLRETQYF. DNA for the CDR3: TGTGCCAGCAGTCTCCGGGAGACCCAGTACTTC.

V gene TRBV3-1 (or the pseudogene TRBV3-2) combines with J gene TRBJ2-1, with D possibly being TRBD2 (5 bases). Trimming stripped 1 base from V and 8 bases from J, with 15 bases between. The CDR3 is 15 residues long. From germline, CDR1 is LGHDT and CDR2 YNNKEL (reference sequence). DNA of the CDR3: TGTGCCAGCAGCCAAGGGGTTTGGCCTAGCTATGAGCAGTTCTTC. It encodes CASSQGVWPSYEQFF.